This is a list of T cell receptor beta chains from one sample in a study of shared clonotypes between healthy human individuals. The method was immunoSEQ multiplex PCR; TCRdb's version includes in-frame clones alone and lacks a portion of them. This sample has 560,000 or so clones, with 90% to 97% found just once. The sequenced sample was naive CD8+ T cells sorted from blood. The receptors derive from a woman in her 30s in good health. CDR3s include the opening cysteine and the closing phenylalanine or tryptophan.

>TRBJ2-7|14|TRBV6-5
CASRPSTGAYEQYF
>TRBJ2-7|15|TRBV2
CASRGADRTIYEQYF
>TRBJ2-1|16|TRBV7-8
CASSLTLAGADNEQFF
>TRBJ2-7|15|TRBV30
CAWSVGQGAAYEQYF
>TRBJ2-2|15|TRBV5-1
CASSLLGLPGGELFF
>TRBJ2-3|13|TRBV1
CTSSQPFTDTQYF
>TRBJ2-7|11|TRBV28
CASSPGNEQYF
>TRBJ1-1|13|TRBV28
CASLRRGYTEAFF
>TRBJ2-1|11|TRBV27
CASGPWGGQFF
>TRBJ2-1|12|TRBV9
CASSGQRNEQFF
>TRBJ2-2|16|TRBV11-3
CASSEGHPKKSGELFF
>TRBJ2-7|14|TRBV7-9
CASTPGSSMHEQYF
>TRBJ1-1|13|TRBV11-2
CASSERAGFEAFF
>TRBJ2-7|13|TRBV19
CASCPGTGYEQYF
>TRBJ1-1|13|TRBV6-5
CASSYNENTEAFF
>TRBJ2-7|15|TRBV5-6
CASSWGLAGLGEQYF
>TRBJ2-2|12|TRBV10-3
CAISSNTGELFF
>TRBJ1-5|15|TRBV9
CASSVEGQANQPQHF
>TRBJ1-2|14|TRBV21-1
CASSKGRAYHGYTF
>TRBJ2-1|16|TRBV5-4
CASSSPGQLTYNEQFF
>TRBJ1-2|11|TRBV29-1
CSVGGGYGYTF
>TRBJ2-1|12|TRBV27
CASSFGGGEQFF
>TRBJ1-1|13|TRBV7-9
CASSLATGTEAFF
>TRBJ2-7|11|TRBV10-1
CASGDRGEQYF
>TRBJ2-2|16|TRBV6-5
CASSSGDRMNTGELFF
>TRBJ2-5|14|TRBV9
CASSVTGTQETQYF
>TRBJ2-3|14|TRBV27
CASSWGGAGATQYF
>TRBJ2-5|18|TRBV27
CASSLSGTSKSYQETQYF
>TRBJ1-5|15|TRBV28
CASSEKTGGRQPQHF
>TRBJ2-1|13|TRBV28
CASSLPDYNEQFF
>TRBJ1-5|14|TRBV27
CASSLDRSVSPQHF